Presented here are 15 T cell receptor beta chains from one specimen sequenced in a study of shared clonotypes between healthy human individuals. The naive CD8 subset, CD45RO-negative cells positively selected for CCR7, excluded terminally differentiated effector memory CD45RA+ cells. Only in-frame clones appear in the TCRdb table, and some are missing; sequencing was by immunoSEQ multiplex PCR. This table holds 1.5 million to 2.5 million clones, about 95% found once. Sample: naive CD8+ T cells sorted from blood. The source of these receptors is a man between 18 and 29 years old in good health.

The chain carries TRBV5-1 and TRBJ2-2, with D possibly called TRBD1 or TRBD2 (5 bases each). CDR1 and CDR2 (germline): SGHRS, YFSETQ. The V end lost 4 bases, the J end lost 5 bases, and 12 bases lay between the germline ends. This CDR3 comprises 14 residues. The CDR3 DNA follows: TGCGCCAGCAGCGAGGGGCCCAGTACCGGGGAGCTGTTTTTT. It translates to CASSEGPSTGELFF.

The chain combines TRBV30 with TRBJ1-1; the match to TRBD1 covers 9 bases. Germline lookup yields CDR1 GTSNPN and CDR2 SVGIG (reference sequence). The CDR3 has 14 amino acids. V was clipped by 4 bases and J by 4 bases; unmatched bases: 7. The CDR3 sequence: CAWTADRGVTEAFF. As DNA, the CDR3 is TGTGCCTGGACTGCTGACAGGGGGGTCACTGAAGCTTTCTTT. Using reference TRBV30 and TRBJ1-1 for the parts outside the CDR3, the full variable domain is SQTIHQWPATLVQPVGSPLSLECTVEGTSNPNLYWYRQAAGRGLQLLFYSVGIGQISSEVPQNLSASRPQDRQFILSSKKLLLSDSGFYLCAWTADRGVTEAFFGQGTRLTVV.

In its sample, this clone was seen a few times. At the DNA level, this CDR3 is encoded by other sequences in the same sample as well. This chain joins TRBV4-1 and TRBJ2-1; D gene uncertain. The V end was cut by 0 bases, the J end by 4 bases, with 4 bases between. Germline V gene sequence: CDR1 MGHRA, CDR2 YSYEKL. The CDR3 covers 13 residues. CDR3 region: CASSQDPYNEQFF. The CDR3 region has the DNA TGCGCCAGCAGCCAAGATCCATACAATGAGCAGTTCTTC.

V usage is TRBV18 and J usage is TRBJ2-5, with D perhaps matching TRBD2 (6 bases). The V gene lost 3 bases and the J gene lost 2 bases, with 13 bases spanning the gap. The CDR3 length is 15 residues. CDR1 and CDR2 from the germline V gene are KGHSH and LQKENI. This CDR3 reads CASSPDSRGQETQYF. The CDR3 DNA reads TGTGCCAGCTCACCCGACAGTCGGGGGCAAGAGACCCAGTACTTC.

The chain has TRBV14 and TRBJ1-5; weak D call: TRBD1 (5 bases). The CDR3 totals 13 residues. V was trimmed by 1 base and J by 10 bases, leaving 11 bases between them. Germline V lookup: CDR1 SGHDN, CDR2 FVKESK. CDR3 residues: CASSQAWGSPQHF. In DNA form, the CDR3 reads TGTGCCAGCAGCCAAGCGTGGGGCTCCCCCCAGCATTTT.

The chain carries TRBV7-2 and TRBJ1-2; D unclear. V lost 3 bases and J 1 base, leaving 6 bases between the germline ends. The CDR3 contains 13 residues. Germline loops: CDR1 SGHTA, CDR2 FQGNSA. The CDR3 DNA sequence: TGTGCCAGCAGCTTCGCGAATAACTATGGCTACACCTTC. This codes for CASSFANNYGYTF.

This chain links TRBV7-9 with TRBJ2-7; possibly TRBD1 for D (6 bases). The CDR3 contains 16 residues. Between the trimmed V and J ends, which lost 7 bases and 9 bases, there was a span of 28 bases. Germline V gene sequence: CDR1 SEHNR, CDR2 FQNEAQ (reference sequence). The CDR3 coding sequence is TGTGCCAGCATCAATGGGGGCTCCCTATCCTACGAGTGGCAGTACTTC. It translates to CASINGGSLSYEWQYF. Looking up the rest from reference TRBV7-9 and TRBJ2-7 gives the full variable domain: DTGVSQNPRHKITKRGQNVTFRCDPISEHNRLYWYRQTLGQGPEFLTYFQNEAQLEKSRLLSDRFSAERPKGSFSTLEIQRTEQGDSAMYLCASINGGSLSYEWQYFGPGTRLTVT.

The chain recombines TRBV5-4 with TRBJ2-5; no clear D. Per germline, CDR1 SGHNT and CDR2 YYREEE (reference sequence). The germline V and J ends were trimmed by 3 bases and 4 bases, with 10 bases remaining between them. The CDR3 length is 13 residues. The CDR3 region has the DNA TGTGCCAGCAGCTCGACATTTTCAGAGACCCAGTACTTC. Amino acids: CASSSTFSETQYF.

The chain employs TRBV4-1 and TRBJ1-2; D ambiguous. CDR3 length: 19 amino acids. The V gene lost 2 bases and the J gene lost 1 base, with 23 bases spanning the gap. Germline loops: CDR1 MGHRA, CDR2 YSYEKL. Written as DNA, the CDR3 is TGCGCCAGCAGCCAATCCCTGGACCGGAGGCACACAATTAACTATGGCTACACCTTC. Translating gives CASSQSLDRRHTINYGYTF.

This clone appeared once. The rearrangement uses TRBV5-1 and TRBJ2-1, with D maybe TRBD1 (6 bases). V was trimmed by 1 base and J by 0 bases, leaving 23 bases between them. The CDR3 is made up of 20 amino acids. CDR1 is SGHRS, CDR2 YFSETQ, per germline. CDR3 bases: TGCGCCAGCAGCTTGTGGGGATTAAACAGGGAATCAAGCTCCTACAATGAGCAGTTCTTC. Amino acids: CASSLWGLNRESSSYNEQFF.

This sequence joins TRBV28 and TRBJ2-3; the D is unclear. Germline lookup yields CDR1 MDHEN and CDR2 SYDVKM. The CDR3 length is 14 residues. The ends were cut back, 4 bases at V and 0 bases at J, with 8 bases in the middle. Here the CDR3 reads CASSYRPSTDTQYF. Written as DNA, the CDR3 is TGTGCCAGCAGTTATAGACCTAGCACAGATACGCAGTATTTT.

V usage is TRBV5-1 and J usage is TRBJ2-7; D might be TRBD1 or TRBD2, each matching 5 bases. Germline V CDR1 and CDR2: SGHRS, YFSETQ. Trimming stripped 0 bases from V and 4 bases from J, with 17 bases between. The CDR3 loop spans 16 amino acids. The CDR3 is CASSLGVRGDAYEQYF. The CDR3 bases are TGCGCCAGCAGCTTGGGAGTGAGGGGCGACGCGTACGAGCAGTACTTC.

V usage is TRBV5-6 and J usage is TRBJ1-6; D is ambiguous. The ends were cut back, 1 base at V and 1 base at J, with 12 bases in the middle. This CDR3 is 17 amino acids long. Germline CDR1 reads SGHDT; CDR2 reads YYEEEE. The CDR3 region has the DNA TGTGCCAGCAGCTTGTCGGAGGGTGGGTCCTATAATTCACCCCTCCACTTT. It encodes CASSLSEGGSYNSPLHF. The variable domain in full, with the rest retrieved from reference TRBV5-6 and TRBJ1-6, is DAGVTQSPTHLIKTRGQQVTLRCSPKSGHDTVSWYQQALGQGPQFIFQYYEEEERQRGNFPDRFSGHQFPNYSSELNVNALLLGDSALYLCASSLSEGGSYNSPLHFGNGTRLTVT.

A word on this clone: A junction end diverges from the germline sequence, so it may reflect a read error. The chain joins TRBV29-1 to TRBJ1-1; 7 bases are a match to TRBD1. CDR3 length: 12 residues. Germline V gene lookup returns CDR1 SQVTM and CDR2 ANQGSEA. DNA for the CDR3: TGCAGCGTTGAAGATCCCCCAGGGGGGGGCAACTTT. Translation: CSVEDPPGGGNF.

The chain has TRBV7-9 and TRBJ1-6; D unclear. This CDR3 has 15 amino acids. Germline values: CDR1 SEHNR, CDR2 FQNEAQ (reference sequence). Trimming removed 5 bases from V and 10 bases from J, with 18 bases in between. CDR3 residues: CASSPGPALHSPLHF. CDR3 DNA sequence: TGTGCCAGCAGCCCCGGACCGGCCCTCCACTCACCCCTCCACTTT.